This is a list of T cell receptor beta chains from one sample in a study of blood T cells in healthy people across ages. MiXCR, applied by TCRdb to the 5' RACE reads, yields one record per CDR3 protein. The top ten hold around 13% of the sample, which has about 1.1 million distinct CDR3 sequences, about two fifths seen once. Sequenced: blood. These TCRs come from a man aged 18 to 30 in good health. The CDR3 runs from the conserved cysteine through the conserved F or W. Fields, in order: clone size, D gene, J gene, V gene, CDR3 protein, CDR3 DNA. A D gene is named only where the DNA matches it firmly. Clone size is not always given. Where it is, it says once, few, many or a class for expanded clones.

size: few; D: -; J: TRBJ1-2; V: TRBV29-1; CDR3: CSVGARPLRDYGYTF; DNA: TGCAGCGTTGGGGCTAGACCCCTTAGGGACTATGGCTACACCTTC
size: -; D: -; J: TRBJ1-6; V: TRBV10-3; CDR3: CAISESTGPNSPLHF; DNA: TGTGCCATCAGTGAGTCGACAGGACCTAATTCACCCCTCCACTTT
size: -; D: -; J: TRBJ1-2; V: TRBV7-2; CDR3: CASSFSVNYGCTF; DNA: TGTGCCAGCAGCTTTTCCGTTAACTATGGCTGCACCTTC
size: few; D: TRBD1; J: TRBJ2-7; V: TRBV20-1; CDR3: CSAWDRVDEQYF; DNA: TGCAGTGCTTGGGACAGGGTCGACGAGCAGTACTTC
size: -; D: -; J: TRBJ1-1; V: TRBV5-1; CDR3: CASTPFRGTEAFF; DNA: TGCGCCAGCACCCCGTTCCGGGGCACTGAAGCTTTCTTT
size: once; D: TRBD2; J: TRBJ2-1; V: TRBV7-3; CDR3: CASSLLAGGPGEQFF; DNA: TGTGCCAGCAGCTTGCTAGCGGGGGGGCCAGGTGAGCAGTTCTTC
size: -; D: -; J: TRBJ2-5; V: TRBV12-3/TRBV12-4; CDR3: CACSLGGEQYF; DNA: TGTGCCTGCAGTCTAGGGGGTGAGCAGTACTTC
size: few; D: TRBD1; J: TRBJ1-2; V: TRBV25-1; CDR3: CASSEWDRDRGRYGYTF; DNA: TGTGCCAGCAGTGAATGGGACCGGGACAGGGGTCGATATGGCTACACCTTC
size: few; D: -; J: TRBJ1-1; V: TRBV11-1; CDR3: CASSSSTRTNTEAFF; DNA: TGTGCCAGCAGCTCGTCGACCAGGACGAACACTGAAGCTTTCTTT
size: -; D: TRBD1; J: TRBJ2-6; V: TRBV7-2; CDR3: CASSSGTDSGVNVLTF; DNA: TGTGCCAGCAGCTCCGGGACAGATTCTGGGGTCAACGTCCTGACTTTC
size: few; D: -; J: TRBJ1-6; V: TRBV14; CDR3: CASSQAAGTLHF; DNA: TGTGCCAGCAGCCAAGCTGCAGGAACCCTCCACTTT
size: -; D: TRBD1; J: TRBJ1-1; V: TRBV6-5; CDR3: CASSYSTGDYTEAFF; DNA: TGTGCCAGCAGTTACTCGACAGGGGATTACACTGAAGCTTTCTTT
size: once; D: -; J: TRBJ1-1; V: TRBV6-6; CDR3: CASSYQQGPNTEAFF; DNA: TGTGCCAGCAGTTACCAACAGGGCCCGAACACTGAAGCTTTCTTT
size: -; D: TRBD1; J: TRBJ1-3; V: TRBV28; CDR3: CASATGGFGNTIYF; DNA: TGTGCCAGCGCGACAGGGGGCTTCGGAAACACCATATATTTT
size: few; D: -; J: TRBJ1-2; V: TRBV6-1; CDR3: CASSERPPTSGYGYTF; DNA: TGTGCCAGCAGTGAAAGGCCCCCGACATCGGGCTATGGCTACACCTTC
size: -; D: -; J: TRBJ1-5; V: TRBV20-1; CDR3: CSARGSPNQPQHF; DNA: TGCAGTGCTAGAGGGAGTCCCAATCAGCCCCAGCATTTT
size: -; D: -; J: TRBJ2-1; V: TRBV6-6; CDR3: CASSGTRYNEQFF; DNA: TGTGCCAGCAGCGGGACTCGTTACAATGAGCAGTTCTTC
size: few; D: -; J: TRBJ1-6; V: TRBV12-3/TRBV12-4; CDR3: CASKRGNSPLHF; DNA: TGTGCCAGCAAGCGGGGTAATTCACCCCTCCACTTT
size: -; D: -; J: TRBJ1-5; V: TRBV20-1; CDR3: CSARDRAGRPVQPQHF; DNA: TGCAGTGCTAGAGATCGCGCCGGCAGGCCAGTTCAGCCCCAGCATTTT
size: -; D: -; J: TRBJ1-6; V: TRBV4-2; CDR3: CASSQDTQGPPRSPLHF; DNA: TGTGCCAGCAGCCAAGATACCCAGGGGCCCCCTAGGTCACCCCTCCACTTT
size: -; D: -; J: TRBJ1-1; V: TRBV4-3; CDR3: CASSPQPGSYTEAFF; DNA: TGCGCCAGCAGCCCGCAGCCGGGCAGTTACACTGAAGCTTTCTTT
size: few; D: TRBD1; J: TRBJ2-1; V: TRBV6-5; CDR3: CASSYSQGEGYNEQFF; DNA: TGTGCCAGCAGTTACTCCCAGGGGGAAGGGTACAATGAGCAGTTCTTC
size: -; D: -; J: TRBJ1-1; V: TRBV6-2/TRBV6-3; CDR3: CAGDGQNTEAFF; DNA: TGTGCCGGCGATGGACAGAACACTGAAGCTTTCTTT
size: -; D: -; J: TRBJ1-1; V: TRBV20-1; CDR3: CSGLSSRGYAEAFF; DNA: TGCAGTGGCCTCTCCAGCAGGGGTTACGCTGAAGCTTTCTTT
size: once; D: -; J: TRBJ1-3; V: TRBV27; CDR3: CASSLTGRGNTIYF; DNA: TGTGCCAGCAGTTTAACAGGGCGTGGAAACACCATATATTTT
size: -; D: TRBD1; J: TRBJ1-2; V: TRBV28; CDR3: CAGSQGARSGYTF; DNA: TGTGCCGGCAGTCAGGGGGCTAGGTCAGGCTACACCTTC
size: -; D: -; J: TRBJ1-4; V: TRBV2; CDR3: CASSKDRNAEKLFF; DNA: TGTGCCAGCAGTAAAGACAGAAACGCTGAAAAACTGTTTTTT
size: -; D: -; J: TRBJ1-4; V: TRBV14; CDR3: CASSQDVGLGKLFF; DNA: TGTGCCAGCAGCCAAGATGTCGGCCTTGGAAAACTGTTTTTT
size: once; D: -; J: TRBJ1-5; V: TRBV12-3/TRBV12-4; CDR3: CTSSVDRLRNQPQHF; DNA: TGTACCAGCAGCGTCGACAGGTTGCGGAATCAGCCCCAGCATTTT
size: -; D: -; J: TRBJ1-1; V: TRBV12-3/TRBV12-4; CDR3: CASRPADTEAFF; DNA: TGTGCCAGCCGTCCAGCGGACACTGAAGCTTTCTTT
size: -; D: TRBD1; J: TRBJ1-2; V: TRBV9; CDR3: CASSPRTGIGFYGYTF; DNA: TGTGCCAGCAGCCCCCGGACAGGGATAGGGTTCTATGGCTACACCTTC
size: -; D: -; J: TRBJ2-7; V: TRBV20-1; CDR3: CSARRDYEQYF; DNA: TGCAGTGCTCGACGCGACTACGAGCAGTACTTC
size: -; D: -; J: TRBJ1-2; V: TRBV9; CDR3: CASSPWDGLYYGYTF; DNA: TGTGCCAGCAGCCCCTGGGACGGCCTTTACTATGGCTACACCTTC
size: -; D: -; J: TRBJ2-3; V: TRBV20-1; CDR3: CSAPDRTYADTQYF; DNA: TGCAGTGCGCCGGACAGAACCTATGCAGATACGCAGTATTTT
size: -; D: -; J: TRBJ2-7; V: TRBV6-5; CDR3: CASGHRDGLVEQYF; DNA: TGTGCCAGCGGGCACAGGGATGGACTTGTCGAGCAGTACTTC
size: few; D: -; J: TRBJ1-1; V: TRBV7-2; CDR3: CASSPVAGTEAFF; DNA: TGTGCCAGCAGCCCCGTCGCCGGGACAGAAGCTTTCTTT
size: -; D: TRBD1; J: TRBJ2-2; V: TRBV28; CDR3: CASSLGQSGTGELFF; DNA: TGTGCCAGCAGTTTGGGACAGTCAGGCACCGGGGAGCTGTTTTTT
size: once; D: -; J: TRBJ1-1; V: TRBV6-5; CDR3: CASSDSGPAGAFF; DNA: TGTGCCAGCAGTGACTCGGGCCCCGCTGGAGCTTTCTTT
size: once; D: -; J: TRBJ1-1; V: TRBV20-1; CDR3: CSAQGRLGEAFF; DNA: TGCAGTGCCCAGGGACGGTTGGGTGAAGCTTTCTTT
size: few; D: -; J: TRBJ2-5; V: TRBV27; CDR3: CASSPPGLQETQYF; DNA: TGTGCCAGCAGCCCACCGGGACTCCAAGAGACCCAGTACTTC
size: -; D: -; J: TRBJ1-5; V: TRBV20-1; CDR3: CSADRGGVRDGNQPQHF; DNA: TGCAGTGCCGATCGGGGGGGGGTGAGAGATGGCAATCAGCCCCAGCATTTT
size: -; D: -; J: TRBJ2-1; V: TRBV5-1; CDR3: CASSLAGVTYNEQFF; DNA: TGCGCCAGCAGCTTGGCCGGGGTAACCTACAATGAGCAGTTCTTC
size: -; D: -; J: TRBJ2-3; V: TRBV2; CDR3: CASTPGWGADTQYF; DNA: TGTGCCAGCACCCCCGGGTGGGGGGCAGATACGCAGTATTTT
size: -; D: -; J: TRBJ2-3; V: TRBV21-1; CDR3: CASSKVRATDTQYF; DNA: TGTGCCAGCAGCAAAGTCAGGGCCACAGATACGCAGTATTTT
size: few; D: -; J: TRBJ1-6; V: TRBV4-1; CDR3: CASSQDERSPLHF; DNA: TGCGCCAGCAGCCAAGATGAGCGTTCACCCCTCCACTTT
size: -; D: TRBD2; J: TRBJ2-3; V: TRBV20-1; CDR3: CSAILREGGLRTDTQYF; DNA: TGCAGTGCTATTTTGCGGGAGGGAGGTCTACGGACAGATACGCAGTATTTT
size: -; D: -; J: TRBJ1-1; V: TRBV5-1; CDR3: CASRQETNTEAFF; DNA: TGCGCCAGCAGACAGGAAACGAACACTGAAGCTTTCTTT
size: many; D: -; J: TRBJ2-1; V: TRBV20-1; CDR3: CSPSSYNEQFF; DNA: TGCAGTCCTAGCTCCTACAATGAGCAGTTCTTC
size: -; D: TRBD1; J: TRBJ1-1; V: TRBV24-1; CDR3: CATATGDTEAFF; DNA: TGTGCCACCGCCACAGGGGACACTGAAGCTTTCTTT